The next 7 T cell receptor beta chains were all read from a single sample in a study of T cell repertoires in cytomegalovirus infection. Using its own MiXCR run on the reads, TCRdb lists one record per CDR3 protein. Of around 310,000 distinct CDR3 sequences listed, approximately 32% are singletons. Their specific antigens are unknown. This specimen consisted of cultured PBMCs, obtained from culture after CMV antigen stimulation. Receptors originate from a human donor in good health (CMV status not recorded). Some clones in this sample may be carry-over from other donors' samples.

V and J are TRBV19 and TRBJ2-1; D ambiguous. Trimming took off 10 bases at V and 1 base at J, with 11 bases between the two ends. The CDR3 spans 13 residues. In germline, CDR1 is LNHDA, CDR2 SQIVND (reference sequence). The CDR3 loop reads CATRSDSYNEQFF. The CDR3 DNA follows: TGTGCCACCCGCAGTGATTCCTACAATGAGCAGTTCTTC.

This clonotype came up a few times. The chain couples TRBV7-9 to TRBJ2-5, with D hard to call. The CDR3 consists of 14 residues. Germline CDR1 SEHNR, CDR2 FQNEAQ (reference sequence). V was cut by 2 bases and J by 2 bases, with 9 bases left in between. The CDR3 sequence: CASSLYLIQETQYF. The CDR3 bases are TGTGCCAGCAGCTTATATCTAATACAAGAGACCCAGTACTTC.

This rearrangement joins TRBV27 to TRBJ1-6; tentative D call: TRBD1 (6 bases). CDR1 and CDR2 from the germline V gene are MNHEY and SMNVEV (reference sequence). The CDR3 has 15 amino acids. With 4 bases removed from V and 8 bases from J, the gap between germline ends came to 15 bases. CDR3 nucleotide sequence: TGTGCCAGCAGTTCCCCGGGACAACTGGATTCACCCCTCCACTTT. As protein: CASSSPGQLDSPLHF.

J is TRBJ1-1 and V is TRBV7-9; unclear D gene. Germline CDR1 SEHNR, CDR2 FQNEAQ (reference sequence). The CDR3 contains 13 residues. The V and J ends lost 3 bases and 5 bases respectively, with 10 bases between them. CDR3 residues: CASSFSPTTEAFF. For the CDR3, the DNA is TGTGCCAGCAGCTTCTCTCCTACTACTGAAGCTTTCTTT.

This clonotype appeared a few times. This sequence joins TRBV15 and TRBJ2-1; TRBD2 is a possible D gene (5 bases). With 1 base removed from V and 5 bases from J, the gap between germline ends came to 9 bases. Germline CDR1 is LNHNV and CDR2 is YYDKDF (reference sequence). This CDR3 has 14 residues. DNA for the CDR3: TGTGCCACCAGCAGAGCGGGGAGCGACAATGAGCAGTTCTTC. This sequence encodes CATSRAGSDNEQFF.

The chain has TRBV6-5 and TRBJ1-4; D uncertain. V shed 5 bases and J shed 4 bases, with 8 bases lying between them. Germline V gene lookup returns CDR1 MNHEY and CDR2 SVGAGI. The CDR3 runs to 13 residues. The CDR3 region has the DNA TGTGCCAGCAGTCCTGGATATAATGAAAAACTGTTTTTT. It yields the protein CASSPGYNEKLFF.

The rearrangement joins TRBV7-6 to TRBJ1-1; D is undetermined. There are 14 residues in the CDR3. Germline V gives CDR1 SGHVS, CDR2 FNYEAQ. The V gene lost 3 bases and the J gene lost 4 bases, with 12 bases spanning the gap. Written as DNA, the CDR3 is TGTGCCAGCAGCTTCACTTCCGGGAGCACTGAAGCTTTCTTT. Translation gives CASSFTSGSTEAFF.